The source of this T cell receptor beta chain is a study of response to subunit inactivated influenza vaccine. Study outcomes and limitations: Seasonal influenza vaccination, on each occasion, was suggested by the authors to recruit few new T cells.

This clonotype was detected a few times. Its antigen is unidentified. MiXCR was run by TCRdb on the RT-PCR reads, yielding one entry per CDR3 protein. The sample has about 540,000 distinct CDR3 sequences, roughly 15% seen once; the top ten hold 11%. Sequences were derived from PBMCs from blood, sampled 11 to 12 days after vaccination. The sequence derives from a man aged 50 to 60 who received an inactivated influenza vaccine.

CDR3 sequence: CASNGQGAGETQYF. The CDR3 bases are TGTGCCAGCAATGGACAGGGGGCAGGAGAGACCCAGTACTTC. V is TRBV2 and J is TRBJ2-5, with 11 bases identical to TRBD1. CDR3 length: 14 residues. The germline V gene encodes CDR1 SNHLY and CDR2 FYNNEI. J was trimmed by 4 bases and V by 7 bases; bases with no gene match: 5.